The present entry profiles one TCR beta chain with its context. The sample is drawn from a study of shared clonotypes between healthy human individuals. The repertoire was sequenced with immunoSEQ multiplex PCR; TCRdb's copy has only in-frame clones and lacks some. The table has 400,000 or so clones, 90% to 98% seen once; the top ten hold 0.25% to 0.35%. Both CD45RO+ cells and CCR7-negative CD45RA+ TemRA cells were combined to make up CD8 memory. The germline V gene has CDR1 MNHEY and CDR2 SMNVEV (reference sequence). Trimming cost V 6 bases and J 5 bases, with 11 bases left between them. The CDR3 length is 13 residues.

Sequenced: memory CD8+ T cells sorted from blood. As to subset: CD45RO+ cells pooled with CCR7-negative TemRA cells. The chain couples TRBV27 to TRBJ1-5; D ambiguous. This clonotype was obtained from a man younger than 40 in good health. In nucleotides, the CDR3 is TGTGCCAGCAGGCAAAGTCAGTATCAGCCCCAGCATTTT. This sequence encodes CASRQSQYQPQHF.